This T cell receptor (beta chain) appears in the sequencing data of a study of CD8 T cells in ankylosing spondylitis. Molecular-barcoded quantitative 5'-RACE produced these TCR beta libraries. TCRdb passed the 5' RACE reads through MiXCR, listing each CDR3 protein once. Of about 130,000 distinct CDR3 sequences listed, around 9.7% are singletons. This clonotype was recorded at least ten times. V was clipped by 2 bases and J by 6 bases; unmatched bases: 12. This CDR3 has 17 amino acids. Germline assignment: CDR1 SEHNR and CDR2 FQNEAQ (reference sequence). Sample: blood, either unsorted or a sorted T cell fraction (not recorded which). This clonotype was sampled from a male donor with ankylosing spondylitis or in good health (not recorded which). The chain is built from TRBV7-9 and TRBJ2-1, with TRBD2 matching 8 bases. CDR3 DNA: TGTGCCAGCAGCTTATCAGCGGGAGTACTAAAACCCAATGAGCAGTTCTTC. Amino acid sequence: CASSLSAGVLKPNEQFF. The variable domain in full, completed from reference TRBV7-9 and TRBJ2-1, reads DTGVSQNPRHKITKRGQNVTFRCDPISEHNRLYWYRQTLGQGPEFLTYFQNEAQLEKSRLLSDRFSAERPKGSFSTLEIQRTEQGDSAMYLCASSLSAGVLKPNEQFFGPGTRLTVL.